These 28 T cell receptor beta chains share one sample of origin, sequenced in a study of blood T cell repertoires in COVID-19. This table comes from immunoSEQ multiplex PCR, and its TCRdb copy is limited to in-frame clones, with some not included. The data show 35,000 to 50,000 clones, with 85% seen just once and about an eighth held by the top ten. The material sequenced was peripheral blood. Receptors were obtained from a human donor in a cohort sampled during active COVID-19.

The chain has TRBV3-1 (or the pseudogene TRBV3-2) and TRBJ2-3; 8 bases agree with TRBD2. After removal of 4 bases from V and 1 base from J, the junction contained 4 bases not matched to a gene. The CDR3 runs to 15 residues. The germline V gene encodes CDR1 LGHDT and CDR2 YNNKEL (reference sequence). Written as DNA, the CDR3 is TGTGCCAGCAGCCCTGCGACTAGCGGCACAGATACGCAGTATTTT. The encoded protein is CASSPATSGTDTQYF.

Only one count was recorded for this clone. V gene TRBV2 combines with J gene TRBJ1-1; D remains unclear. Trimming took off 6 bases at V and 3 bases at J, with 17 bases between the two ends. The CDR3 sequence is 15 residues long. Per germline, CDR1 SNHLY and CDR2 FYNNEI. CDR3 sequence reads: CASSPGVGWDTEAFF. DNA for the CDR3: TGTGCCAGCAGCCCCGGGGTAGGGTGGGACACTGAAGCTTTCTTT.

The chain has TRBV10-3 and TRBJ2-1, with D perhaps TRBD2 (6 bases). This CDR3 contains 16 residues. With 0 bases removed from V and 7 bases from J, the gap between germline ends came to 16 bases. CDR1 and CDR2 (germline): ENHRY, SYGVKD. This chain's CDR3 is CAISESIGRNRNEQFF. The CDR3 bases are TGTGCCATCAGTGAGTCGATCGGGAGAAATAGAAATGAGCAGTTCTTC.

The chain uses TRBV4-1 and TRBJ1-1, with no clear D. This CDR3 spans 17 amino acids. Between the trimmed V and J ends, which lost 7 bases and 2 bases, there was a span of 23 bases. Germline V gene lookup returns CDR1 MGHRA and CDR2 YSYEKL. Written as DNA, the CDR3 is TGCGCCAGCAACCACCTCGGCCGCCAGCGTATCAACACTGAAGCTTTCTTT. This encodes CASNHLGRQRINTEAFF.

The genes are TRBV6-6 and TRBJ1-6; D is unclear. Germline lookup yields CDR1 MNHNY and CDR2 SVGAGI (reference sequence). V dropped 7 bases and J dropped 4 bases, with 8 bases sitting between them. The CDR3 covers 13 residues. In DNA, the CDR3 is TGTGCCAGCACCCTTTCTTATAATTCACCCCTCCACTTT. Translation: CASTLSYNSPLHF.

V is TRBV5-4 and J is TRBJ1-2; D unclear. Germline assignment: CDR1 SGHNT and CDR2 YYREEE (reference sequence). The V gene lost 0 bases and the J gene lost 2 bases, with 14 bases spanning the gap. The CDR3 loop spans 16 amino acids. The CDR3 is CASSLGAGGGNYGYTF. CDR3 nucleotide sequence: TGTGCCAGCAGCTTGGGGGCAGGCGGCGGGAACTATGGCTACACCTTC.

The V gene is TRBV4-1, the J gene TRBJ2-4, with TRBD2 matching over 14 bases. CDR3 length equals 19 residues. V lost 4 bases, J lost 2 bases, and 10 bases stayed unmatched. CDR1 MGHRA and CDR2 YSYEKL come from the germline V gene. CDR3 in DNA: TGCGCCAGCAGCCCCATGACTAGCGGGGGGGCCGTGACCAAAAACATTCAGTACTTC. Its protein is CASSPMTSGGAVTKNIQYF.

The sample holds one count of this clone. The rearrangement links TRBV7-9 to TRBJ1-2; D is ambiguous. The V end lost 3 bases, the J end lost 2 bases, and 13 bases lay between the germline ends. The CDR3 sequence is 15 residues long. The germline CDR1 and CDR2 sequences are SEHNR and FQNEAQ (reference sequence). CDR3 residues: CASSFPENGNYGYTF. The CDR3 nucleotides read TGTGCCAGCAGCTTCCCCGAGAACGGGAACTATGGCTACACCTTC.

The V and J genes are TRBV29-1 and TRBJ2-5, with D hard to call. CDR1 and CDR2 from the germline V gene are SQVTM and ANQGSEA. This CDR3 region has 12 residues. The V and J ends lost 0 bases and 4 bases respectively, with 6 bases between them. The CDR3 nucleotides are TGCAGCGTTGAAGATCTTCGAGAGACCCAGTACTTC. It is translated as CSVEDLRETQYF.

The chain has TRBV5-4 and TRBJ2-7; 9 nucleotides agree with TRBD1. CDR3 length: 14 amino acids. V shed 4 bases and J 4 bases; nucleotides not matched to a gene: 6. Germline loops: CDR1 SGHNT, CDR2 YYREEE (reference sequence). The CDR3 sequence: CASSHDRGTYEQYF. The CDR3 coding sequence is TGTGCCAGCAGCCACGACAGGGGGACGTACGAGCAGTACTTC. Complete variable domain (other parts from reference TRBV5-4 and TRBJ2-7): ETGVTQSPTHLIKTRGQQVTLRCSSQSGHNTVSWYQQALGQGPQFIFQYYREEENGRGNFPPRFSGLQFPNYSSELNVNALELDDSALYLCASSHDRGTYEQYFGPGTRLTVT.

The chain couples TRBV11-2 to TRBJ2-2; 8 bases are a match to TRBD1. Trimming at V came to 2 bases and at J to 5 bases, leaving 13 bases not matched to a gene. The CDR3 covers 18 residues. Per germline, CDR1 SGHAT and CDR2 FQNNGV. CDR3 sequence (DNA): TGTGCCAGCAGCTTACGGGGTTCTTGGCAGGGGGCGACCGGGGAGCTGTTTTTT. This translates into CASSLRGSWQGATGELFF.

The chain uses TRBV7-3 and TRBJ2-5, with 8 bases matching TRBD1. The CDR3 totals 17 residues. The germline V gene has CDR1 SGHTA and CDR2 FQGTGA. The J segment lost 4 bases and the V segment lost 2 bases, leaving 12 bases of the junction unmatched. CDR3 bases: TGTGCCAGCAGCTTAGGACGGCAGGGGGCTGTGGGAGAGACCCAGTACTTC. Translation: CASSLGRQGAVGETQYF.

The genes are TRBV7-8 and TRBJ1-1, with D possibly matching TRBD1 (5 bases). The length of the CDR3 is 16 residues. V was clipped by 8 bases and J by 5 bases, with 24 bases between them. The germline CDR1 and CDR2 sequences are SGHVS and FQNEAQ. The CDR3 bases are TGTGCCAGCGGCGGGGGACGGTCCGGGGAGGAAACTGAAGCTTTCTTT. Translating it yields CASGGGRSGEETEAFF.

A single count supports this clone. The V and J genes are TRBV2 and TRBJ2-5; 7 bases match TRBD2. Germline trimming cut 8 bases from V and 1 base from J; bases unmatched to any gene: 4. The CDR3 length is 13 residues. From germline, CDR1 is SNHLY and CDR2 FYNNEI. DNA of the CDR3: TGTGCCAGCCGGGGGGACTCCCAAGAGACCCAGTACTTC. Translating it yields CASRGDSQETQYF.

V gene TRBV19 combines with J gene TRBJ1-2; 7 positions agree with TRBD1. The CDR3 length is 14 residues. The V gene end was trimmed by 10 bases and the J gene end by 8 bases; junction bases not matched to a gene: 16. The V gene's germline CDR1 is LNHDA and CDR2 SQIVND (reference sequence). The CDR3 coding sequence is TGTGCCACGCCGGACCCGGACAGGCCAGGGGGCTACACCTTC. The encoded protein is CATPDPDRPGGYTF.

This chain links TRBV11-2 with TRBJ1-2; D not resolved. The CDR3 totals 14 residues. Germline CDR1 reads SGHAT; CDR2 reads FQNNGV. V lost 1 base and J 5 bases, leaving 11 bases between the germline ends. The CDR3 DNA follows: TGTGCCAGCAGCTTAGTTGCGGCAGCTTATGGCTACACCTTC. Translation gives CASSLVAAAYGYTF. The full variable domain, with the rest looked up from reference TRBV11-2 and TRBJ1-2, is EAGVAQSPRYKIIEKRQSVAFWCNPISGHATLYWYQQILGQGPKLLIQFQNNGVVDDSQLPKDRFSAERLKGVDSTLKIQPAKLEDSAVYLCASSLVAAAYGYTFGSGTRLTVV.

The chain is built from TRBV7-9 and TRBJ2-3, with D tentatively TRBD2 (6 bases). In germline, CDR1 is SEHNR, CDR2 FQNEAQ (reference sequence). The length of the CDR3 is 15 residues. With 1 base removed from V and 1 base from J, the gap between germline ends came to 9 bases. DNA for the CDR3: TGTGCCAGCAGCTTAGGCGGGGCCCGCACAGATACGCAGTATTTT. Translated: CASSLGGARTDTQYF.

The genes are TRBV18 and TRBJ2-3; D unresolved. The length of the CDR3 is 15 residues. The ends were cut back, 1 base at V and 0 bases at J, with 8 bases in the middle. Germline V lookup: CDR1 KGHSH, CDR2 LQKENI. The CDR3 loop is CASSPQKTSTDTQYF. The CDR3 bases are TGTGCCAGCTCACCACAGAAAACTAGCACAGATACGCAGTATTTT.

The chain is built from TRBV24-1 and TRBJ2-1, with TRBD2 as a possible D gene (7 bases). With 3 bases removed from V and 0 bases from J, the gap between germline ends came to 11 bases. This CDR3 comprises 16 residues. In germline, CDR1 is KGHDR, CDR2 SFDVKD. This CDR3 is CATSDAGASSYNEQFF. The CDR3 DNA is TGTGCCACCAGTGATGCGGGGGCAAGCTCCTACAATGAGCAGTTCTTC.

The rearrangement joins TRBV11-3 to TRBJ2-1; D might be TRBD2 (7 bases). Germline-derived CDR1 and CDR2 are SGHNT and YENEEA. The V end was cut by 5 bases, the J end by 4 bases, with 21 bases between. The CDR3 consists of 17 residues. CDR3 residues: CASSARGGGPPYNEQFF. The CDR3 nucleotides read TGTGCCAGCAGCGCCCGGGGAGGGGGGCCTCCTTACAATGAGCAGTTCTTC.

The V gene is TRBV7-3, the J gene TRBJ1-1; D unresolved. The CDR3 sequence is 15 residues long. V lost 3 bases and J 4 bases, leaving 15 bases between the germline ends. Germline V CDR1 and CDR2: SGHTA, FQGTGA. This CDR3 reads CASSFSGPGTTEAFF. CDR3 DNA sequence: TGTGCCAGCAGCTTCAGTGGCCCGGGTACCACTGAAGCTTTCTTT. The variable domain in full, completed from reference TRBV7-3 and TRBJ1-1, reads GAGVSQTPSNKVTEKGKYVELRCDPISGHTALYWYRQSLGQGPEFLIYFQGTGAADDSGLPNDRFFAVRPEGSVSTLKIQRTERGDSAVYLCASSFSGPGTTEAFFGQGTRLTVV.

In its sample, this clone was seen once. The chain employs TRBV18 and TRBJ1-3; D unresolved. The CDR3 sequence is 16 residues long. V was clipped by 3 bases and J by 4 bases, with 16 bases between them. CDR1 and CDR2 from the germline V gene are KGHSH and LQKENI. The DNA for the CDR3 is TGTGCCAGCTCACCCGGGCCAACTAGGGCAGGAAACACCATATATTTT. Encoded protein: CASSPGPTRAGNTIYF.

The rearrangement uses TRBV9 and TRBJ2-2, with D maybe TRBD1 (6 bases). CDR3 length: 16 residues. CDR1 and CDR2 from the germline V gene are SGDLS and YYNGEE. V dropped 0 bases and J dropped 0 bases, with 9 bases sitting between them. The CDR3 nucleotides read TGTGCCAGCAGCGTAGTTGGGACAACGAACACCGGGGAGCTGTTTTTT. It codes for CASSVVGTTNTGELFF.

V is TRBV3-1 (or the pseudogene TRBV3-2) and J is TRBJ1-6; 7 bases match TRBD1. This CDR3 spans 19 amino acids. V trimming: 1 base; J trimming: 0 bases; junction bases outside the gene matches: 9. Looked up from germline, CDR1 is LGHDT and CDR2 is YNNKEL (reference sequence). The CDR3 reads CASSQGPGQSSSYNSPLHF. The CDR3 DNA reads as TGTGCCAGCAGCCAAGGGCCGGGACAGTCAAGCTCCTATAATTCACCCCTCCACTTT.

V gene TRBV7-8 combines with J gene TRBJ2-3, with 8 bases matching TRBD2. V shed 1 base, J shed 0 bases, and the junction held 12 bases outside the gene matches. The CDR3 consists of 19 residues. Germline V gene lookup returns CDR1 SGHVS and CDR2 FQNEAQ. In DNA, the CDR3 is TGTGCCAGCAGCTTAGTCGGGTCGGGGGGGACTCGTAGCACAGATACGCAGTATTTT. Translated: CASSLVGSGGTRSTDTQYF. Full variable domain (outside the CDR3, taken from reference TRBV7-8 and TRBJ2-3): GAGVSQSPRYKVAKRGQDVALRCDPISGHVSLFWYQQALGQGPEFLTYFQNEAQLDKSGLPSDRFFAERPEGSVSTLKIQRTQQEDSAVYLCASSLVGSGGTRSTDTQYFGPGTRLTVL.

The rearrangement uses TRBV4-2 and TRBJ1-4; 7 bases align to TRBD1. This CDR3 has 15 amino acids. V was pared by 1 base and J by 7 bases, with 6 bases of the junction left unmatched. Germline V gene lookup returns CDR1 LGHNA and CDR2 YNFKEQ. CDR3 DNA sequence: TGTGCCAGCAGCCAAGGAGGGGGCCAACCTGAAAAACTGTTTTTT. Translated: CASSQGGGQPEKLFF.

The chain recombines TRBV23-1 with TRBJ2-5, with TRBD1 matching 7 bases. TRBV23-1 is given ORF status, its function remaining uncertain. Losses at the gene ends were 7 bases for V and 3 bases for J; bases not matched to a gene: 8. The CDR3 sequence is 14 residues long. CDR3 region: CASTRPTGEETQYF. The CDR3 nucleotides are TGCGCCAGCACGAGACCCACAGGGGAAGAGACCCAGTACTTC.

The chain employs TRBV5-1 and TRBJ2-6; D remains unclear. The CDR3 has 15 amino acids. V lost 1 base and J lost 1, with 6 bases in between. Germline V gene sequence: CDR1 SGHRS, CDR2 YFSETQ. The CDR3 coding sequence is TGCGCCAGCAGCTTGTGGGCTTCTGGGGCCAACGTCCTGACTTTC. It is translated as CASSLWASGANVLTF.